This T cell receptor (beta chain) was sequenced for a study of blood T cells in healthy people across ages. Regarding the study as a whole: Strong correlation was found linking TCR beta diversity to naive T cell percentage. The long-lived group displayed more naive CD4+ cells, plus higher diversity, than the aged donors did.

To note about this clonotype: Its antigen remains unidentified.

Sample-barcoded 5' priming and a J-beta primer mix drove a second PCR of about 6 to 12 cycles. Each cDNA molecule received a tag from a template-switch adaptor that had 12 random nucleotides. Per-sample output comprised a minimum of 2.5 million paired-end reads containing CDR3. TCRdb ran MiXCR on the 5' RACE reads and lists one entry per CDR3 protein. In the table there are 1.5 million to 2 million distinct CDR3 sequences, about 50% of which are singletons. CDR3 length equals 14 residues. Germline V lookup: CDR1 SGHRS, CDR2 YFSETQ. V shed 0 bases and J shed 5 bases, with 10 bases lying between them. The TCR sequence derives from a woman between 40 and 55 years old in good health. The sample was blood. This chain joins TRBV5-1 and TRBJ2-3; no firm D call. CDR3 bases: TGCGCCAGCAGCTTGGACAGCCCATTAGATACGCAGTATTTT. This codes for CASSLDSPLDTQYF.